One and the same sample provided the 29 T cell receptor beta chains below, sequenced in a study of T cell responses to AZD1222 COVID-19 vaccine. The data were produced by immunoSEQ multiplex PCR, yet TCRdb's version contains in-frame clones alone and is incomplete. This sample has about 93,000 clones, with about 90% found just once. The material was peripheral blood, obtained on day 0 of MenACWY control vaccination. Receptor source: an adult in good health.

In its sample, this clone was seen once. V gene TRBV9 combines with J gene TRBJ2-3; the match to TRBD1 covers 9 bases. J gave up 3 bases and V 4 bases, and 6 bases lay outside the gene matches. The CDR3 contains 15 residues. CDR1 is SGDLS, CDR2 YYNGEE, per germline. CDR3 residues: CASSPRQGGTDTQYF. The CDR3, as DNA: TGTGCCAGCAGCCCCCGACAGGGGGGAACAGATACGCAGTATTTT.

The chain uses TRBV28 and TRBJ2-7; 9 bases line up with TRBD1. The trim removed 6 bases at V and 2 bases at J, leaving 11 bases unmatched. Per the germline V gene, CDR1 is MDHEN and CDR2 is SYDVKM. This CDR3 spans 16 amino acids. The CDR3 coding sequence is TGTGCCAGCAGCAACACTCCGGGACAGGGACCCTACGAGCAGTACTTC. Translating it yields CASSNTPGQGPYEQYF.

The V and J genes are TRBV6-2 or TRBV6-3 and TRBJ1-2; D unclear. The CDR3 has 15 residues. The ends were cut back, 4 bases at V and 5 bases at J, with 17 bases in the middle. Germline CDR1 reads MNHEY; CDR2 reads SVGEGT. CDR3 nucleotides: TGTGCCAGCAGTTCCCCTGGCACGGGAAGTTATGGCTACACCTTC. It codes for CASSSPGTGSYGYTF.

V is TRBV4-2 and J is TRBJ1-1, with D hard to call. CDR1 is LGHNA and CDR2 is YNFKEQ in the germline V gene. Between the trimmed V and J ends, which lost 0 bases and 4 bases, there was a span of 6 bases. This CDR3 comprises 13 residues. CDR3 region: CASSQEGGTEAFF. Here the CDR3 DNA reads TGTGCCAGCAGCCAAGAGGGAGGCACTGAAGCTTTCTTT.

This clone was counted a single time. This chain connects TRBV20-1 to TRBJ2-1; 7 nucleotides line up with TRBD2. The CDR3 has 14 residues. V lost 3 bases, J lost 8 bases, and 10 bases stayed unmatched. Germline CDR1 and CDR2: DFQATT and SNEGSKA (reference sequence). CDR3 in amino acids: CSASEAGETDEQFF. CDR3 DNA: TGCAGTGCTAGTGAGGCGGGGGAGACGGATGAGCAGTTCTTC.

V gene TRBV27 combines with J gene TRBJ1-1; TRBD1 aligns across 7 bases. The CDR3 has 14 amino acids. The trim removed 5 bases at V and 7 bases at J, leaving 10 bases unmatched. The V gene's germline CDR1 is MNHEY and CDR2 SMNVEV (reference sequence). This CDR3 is CASSQIDRVNEAFF. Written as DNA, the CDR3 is TGTGCCAGCAGTCAGATCGACAGGGTTAATGAAGCTTTCTTT.

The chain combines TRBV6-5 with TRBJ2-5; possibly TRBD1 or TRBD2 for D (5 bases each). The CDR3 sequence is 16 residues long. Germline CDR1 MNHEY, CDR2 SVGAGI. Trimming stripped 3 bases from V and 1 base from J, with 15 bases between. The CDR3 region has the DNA TGTGCCAGCAGTTATTTTGGGACCACCTTCCAAGAGACCCAGTACTTC. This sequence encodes CASSYFGTTFQETQYF.

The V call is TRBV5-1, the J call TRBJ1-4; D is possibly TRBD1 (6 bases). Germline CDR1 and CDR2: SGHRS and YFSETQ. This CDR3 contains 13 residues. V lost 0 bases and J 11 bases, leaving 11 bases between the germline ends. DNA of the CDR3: TGCGCCAGCAGCTTGGAACAGGGAAGTAAACTGTTTTTT. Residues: CASSLEQGSKLFF.

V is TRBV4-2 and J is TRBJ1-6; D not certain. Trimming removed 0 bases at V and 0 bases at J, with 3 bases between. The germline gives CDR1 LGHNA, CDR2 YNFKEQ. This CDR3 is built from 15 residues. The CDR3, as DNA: TGTGCCAGCAGCCAAGATCTCTCCTATAATTCACCCCTCCACTTT. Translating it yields CASSQDLSYNSPLHF.

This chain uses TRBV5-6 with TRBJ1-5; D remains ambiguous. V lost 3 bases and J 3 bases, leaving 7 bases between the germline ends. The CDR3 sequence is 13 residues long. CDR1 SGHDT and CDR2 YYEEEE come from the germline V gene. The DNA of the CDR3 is TGTGCCAGCAGCTCCGGCTACAATCAGCCCCAGCATTTT. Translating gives CASSSGYNQPQHF.

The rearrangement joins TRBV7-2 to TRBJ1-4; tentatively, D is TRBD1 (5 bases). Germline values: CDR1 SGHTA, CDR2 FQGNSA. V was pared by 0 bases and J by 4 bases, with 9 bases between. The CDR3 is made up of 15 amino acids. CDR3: CASSLARGVNEKLFF. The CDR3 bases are TGTGCCAGCAGCTTAGCAAGGGGAGTTAATGAAAAACTGTTTTTT.

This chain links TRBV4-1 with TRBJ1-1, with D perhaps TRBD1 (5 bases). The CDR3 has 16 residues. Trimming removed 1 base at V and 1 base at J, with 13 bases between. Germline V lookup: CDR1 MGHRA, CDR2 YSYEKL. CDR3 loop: CASSQAETEENTEAFF. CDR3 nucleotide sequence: TGCGCCAGCAGCCAAGCCGAGACAGAGGAGAACACTGAAGCTTTCTTT.

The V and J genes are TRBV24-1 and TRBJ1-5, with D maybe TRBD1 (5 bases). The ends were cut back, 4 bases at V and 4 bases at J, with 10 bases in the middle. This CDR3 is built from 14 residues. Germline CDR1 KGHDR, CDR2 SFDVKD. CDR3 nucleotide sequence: TGTGCCACCAGTGAAAACAGACAGAATCAGCCCCAGCATTTT. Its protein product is CATSENRQNQPQHF.

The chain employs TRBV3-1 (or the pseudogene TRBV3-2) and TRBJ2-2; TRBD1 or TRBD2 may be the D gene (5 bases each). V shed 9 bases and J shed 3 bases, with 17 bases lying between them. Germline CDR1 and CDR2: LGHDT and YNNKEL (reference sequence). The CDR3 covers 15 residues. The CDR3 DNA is TGTGCCAGTTCCCAGGGAGACAGACACACCGGGGAGCTGTTTTTT. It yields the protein CASSQGDRHTGELFF.

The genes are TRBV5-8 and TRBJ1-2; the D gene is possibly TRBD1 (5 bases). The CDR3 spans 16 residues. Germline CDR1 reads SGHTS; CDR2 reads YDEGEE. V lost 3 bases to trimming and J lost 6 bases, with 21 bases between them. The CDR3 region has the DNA TGTGCCAGCAGCTCCCTCGACAGTCCCCGGGGGGATGGCTACACCTTC. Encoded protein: CASSSLDSPRGDGYTF.

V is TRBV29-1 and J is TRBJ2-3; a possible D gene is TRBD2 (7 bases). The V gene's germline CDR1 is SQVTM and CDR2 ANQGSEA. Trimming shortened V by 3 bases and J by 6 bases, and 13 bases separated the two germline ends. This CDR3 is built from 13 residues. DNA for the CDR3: TGCAGCGTTGACGGGGGGCCAAGGGATACGCAGTATTTT. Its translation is CSVDGGPRDTQYF.

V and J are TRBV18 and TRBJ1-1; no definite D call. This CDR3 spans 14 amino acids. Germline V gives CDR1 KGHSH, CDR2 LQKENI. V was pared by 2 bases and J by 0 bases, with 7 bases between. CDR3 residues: CASSPNNLNTEAFF. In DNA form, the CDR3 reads TGTGCCAGCTCACCAAATAACCTGAACACTGAAGCTTTCTTT.

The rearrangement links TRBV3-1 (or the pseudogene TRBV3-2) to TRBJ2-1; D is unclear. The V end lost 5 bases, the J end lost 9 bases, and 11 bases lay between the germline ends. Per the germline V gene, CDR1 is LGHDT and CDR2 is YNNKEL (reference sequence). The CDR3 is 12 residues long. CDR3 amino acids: CASSSVSGEQFF. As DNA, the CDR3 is TGTGCCAGCAGCTCAGTCAGTGGTGAGCAGTTCTTC.

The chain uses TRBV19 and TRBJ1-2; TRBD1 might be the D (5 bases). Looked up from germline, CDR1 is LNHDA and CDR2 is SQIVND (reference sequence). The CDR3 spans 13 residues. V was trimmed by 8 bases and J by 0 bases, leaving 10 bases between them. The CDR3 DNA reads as TGTGCCAGTCACCAGGGTTCTAACTATGGCTACACCTTC. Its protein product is CASHQGSNYGYTF.

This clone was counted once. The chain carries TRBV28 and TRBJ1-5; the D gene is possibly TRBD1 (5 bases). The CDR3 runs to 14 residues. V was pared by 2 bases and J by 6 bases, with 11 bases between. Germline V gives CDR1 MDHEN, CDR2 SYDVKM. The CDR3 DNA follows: TGTGCCAGCAGTTTAATGGGCGGGGGTCAGCCCCAGCATTTT. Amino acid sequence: CASSLMGGGQPQHF.

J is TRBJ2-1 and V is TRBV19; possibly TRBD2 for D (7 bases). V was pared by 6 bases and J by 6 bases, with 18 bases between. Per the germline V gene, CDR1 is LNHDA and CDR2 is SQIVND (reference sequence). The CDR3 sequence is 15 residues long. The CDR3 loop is CASSQRGGAGNEQFF. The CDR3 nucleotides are TGTGCCAGTAGCCAGCGAGGGGGGGCCGGCAATGAGCAGTTCTTC.

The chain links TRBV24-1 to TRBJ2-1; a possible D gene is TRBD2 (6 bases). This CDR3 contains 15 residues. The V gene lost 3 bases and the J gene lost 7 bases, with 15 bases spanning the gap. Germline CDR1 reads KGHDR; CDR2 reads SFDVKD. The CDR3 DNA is TGTGCCACCAGTGATCGGGCGGGGCCGGGGAATGAGCAGTTCTTC. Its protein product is CATSDRAGPGNEQFF.

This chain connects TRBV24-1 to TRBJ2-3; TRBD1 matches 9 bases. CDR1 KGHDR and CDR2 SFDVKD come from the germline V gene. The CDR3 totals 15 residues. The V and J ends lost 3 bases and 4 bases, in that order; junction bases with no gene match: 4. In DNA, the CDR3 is TGTGCCACCAGTGATCCAGGACAGGGGCCAGATACGCAGTATTTT. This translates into CATSDPGQGPDTQYF.

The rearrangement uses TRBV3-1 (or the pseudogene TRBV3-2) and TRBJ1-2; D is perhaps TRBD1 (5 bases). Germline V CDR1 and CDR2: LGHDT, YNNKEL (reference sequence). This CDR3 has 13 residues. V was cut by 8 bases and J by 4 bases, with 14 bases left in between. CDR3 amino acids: CASSDRPSYGYTF. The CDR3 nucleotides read TGTGCCAGCTCAGACAGACCCTCCTATGGCTACACCTTC.

In DNA, the CDR3 is TGTGCCAGCACCCGGGACTTCAACACCGGGGAGCTGTTTTTT. It is translated as CASTRDFNTGELFF. This chain connects TRBV28 to TRBJ2-2; D perhaps matches TRBD2 (6 bases). Trimming took off 7 bases at V and 2 bases at J, with 11 bases between the two ends. Looked up from germline, CDR1 is MDHEN and CDR2 is SYDVKM. The CDR3 length is 14 residues.

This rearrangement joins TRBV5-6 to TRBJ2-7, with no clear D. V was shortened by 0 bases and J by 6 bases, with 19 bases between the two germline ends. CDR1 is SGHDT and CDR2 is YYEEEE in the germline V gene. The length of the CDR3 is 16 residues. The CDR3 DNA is TGTGCCAGCAGCTTGGAAGGGCGGAGACCCCCTGGCGAGCAGTACTTC. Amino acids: CASSLEGRRPPGEQYF.

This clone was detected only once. The CDR3 sequence: CASSPTGGAWVTEAFF. In DNA form, the CDR3 reads TGTGCCAGCAGTCCCACAGGGGGCGCGTGGGTGACTGAAGCTTTCTTT. The chain uses TRBV27 and TRBJ1-1, with TRBD1 identical over 9 bases. The CDR3 is 16 amino acids. The junction had 12 bases not matched to a gene; V was cut back by 5 bases and J by 5 bases. The germline V gene has CDR1 MNHEY and CDR2 SMNVEV (reference sequence).

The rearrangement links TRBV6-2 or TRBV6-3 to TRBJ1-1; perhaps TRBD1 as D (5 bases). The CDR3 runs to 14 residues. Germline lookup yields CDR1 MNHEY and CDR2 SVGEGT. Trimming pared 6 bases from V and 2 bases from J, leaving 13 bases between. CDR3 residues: CASSAGSSNTEAFF. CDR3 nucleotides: TGTGCCAGCAGCGCAGGGTCTAGTAACACTGAAGCTTTCTTT.

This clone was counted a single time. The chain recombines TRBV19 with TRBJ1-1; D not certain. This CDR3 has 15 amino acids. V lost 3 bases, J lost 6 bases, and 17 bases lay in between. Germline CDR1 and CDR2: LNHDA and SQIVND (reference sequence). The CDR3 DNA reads TGTGCCAGTAGTATCTCCCAGAGCACTGTCGCTGAAGCTTTCTTT. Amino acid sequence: CASSISQSTVAEAFF.